The clone carrying this T cell receptor (beta chain) was seen a handful of times. Its matching antigen is unknown. These data belong to a study of response to subunit inactivated influenza vaccine. Points from the study as a whole: Researchers suggested that each seasonal influenza vaccination recruits few new T cells.

TCRdb recomputed calls from the RT-PCR reads with MiXCR, one row per CDR3 protein. The data hold approximately 530,000 distinct CDR3 sequences, with 6% to 9% observed a single time. The germline V gene encodes CDR1 MNHEY and CDR2 SMNVEV (reference sequence). CDR3 length: 17 residues. V trimming: 5 bases; J trimming: 0 bases; junction bases outside the gene matches: 8. The V call is TRBV27, the J call TRBJ1-3, with 9 bases that match TRBD1. The TCR originated in a man in his fifties or sixties who received an inactivated influenza vaccine. The starting material was PBMCs from blood, obtained 23 months after vaccination. CDR3 sequence reads: CASSHLRTGDSGNTIYF. CDR3 DNA: TGTGCCAGCAGTCATTTACGGACAGGGGACTCTGGAAACACCATATATTTT.